The next 20 T cell receptor beta chains were all read from a single sample in a study of pediatric ulcerative colitis. TCRdb's table, derived via immunoSEQ multiplex PCR, lists solely in-frame clones and lacks some. The data contain about 36,000 clones, 55% to 85% of them singletons. Rectal tissue came from one to two pinch biopsies taken at colonoscopy. Material for sequencing was gut tissue. Every receptor here comes from a boy aged 5-17 years with moderate ulcerative colitis.

V and J are TRBV19 and TRBJ2-2; TRBD1 aligns across 8 bases. Germline loops: CDR1 LNHDA, CDR2 SQIVND (reference sequence). V trimming: 10 bases; J trimming: 6 bases; junction bases outside the gene matches: 13. The CDR3 is 15 residues long. CDR3 residues: CATRTGRVYAGELFF. CDR3 nucleotide sequence: TGTGCCACTCGGACAGGGAGAGTTTATGCCGGGGAGCTGTTTTTT.

This clone occurred a few times. The V and J genes are TRBV7-9 and TRBJ1-2, with TRBD1 matching over 7 bases. Losses at the gene ends were 5 bases for V and 4 bases for J; bases not matched to a gene: 7. This CDR3 contains 14 residues. Germline V gene sequence: CDR1 SEHNR, CDR2 FQNEAQ (reference sequence). CDR3 in DNA: TGTGCCAGCAGCCAAGACAGGGCCTTCTATGGCTACACCTTC. Protein product: CASSQDRAFYGYTF.

The chain joins TRBV28 to TRBJ2-7; D possibly corresponds to TRBD1 (6 bases). The ends were cut back, 7 bases at V and 5 bases at J, with 15 bases in the middle. CDR3 length equals 13 residues. The germline V gene has CDR1 MDHEN and CDR2 SYDVKM. CDR3 in amino acids: CASTLQGPHEQYF. The CDR3 DNA is TGTGCCAGCACCTTACAGGGCCCCCACGAGCAGTACTTC.

This clone was recorded a few times. Here the CDR3 DNA reads TGTGCCAGCAGTGAAACCTACGAGCAGTACTTC. Amino acids: CASSETYEQYF. The chain employs TRBV2 and TRBJ2-7, with D hard to call. The germline gives CDR1 SNHLY, CDR2 FYNNEI. Deletions cut 2 bases from V and 2 bases from J, with 1 base between. This CDR3 spans 11 amino acids.

CDR3 bases: TGTGCCAGCACCTCCTTGGTGGGAGGCACTGAAGCTTTCTTT. Translation: CASTSLVGGTEAFF. V usage is TRBV2 and J usage is TRBJ1-1; D call uncertain. This CDR3 has 14 amino acids. V was pared by 7 bases and J by 4 bases, with 16 bases between. The germline V gene encodes CDR1 SNHLY and CDR2 FYNNEI.

The chain carries TRBV19 and TRBJ2-1; 9 nucleotides line up with TRBD1. Germline lookup yields CDR1 LNHDA and CDR2 SQIVND (reference sequence). CDR3 length: 16 residues. The trim removed 3 bases at V and 7 bases at J, leaving 10 bases unmatched. The CDR3 sequence is CASSIYETGGRNEQFF. CDR3 in DNA: TGTGCCAGTAGTATCTACGAGACAGGGGGTCGGAATGAGCAGTTCTTC.

This clone was recorded a few times. The CDR3 bases are TGTGCCTGTCAGGGACACTCCTACGAGCAGTACTTC. Encoded protein: CACQGHSYEQYF. This rearrangement joins TRBV30 to TRBJ2-7, with a tentative D call TRBD1 (6 bases). Per the germline V gene, CDR1 is GTSNPN and CDR2 is SVGIG (reference sequence). CDR3 length equals 12 residues. V gave up 6 bases and J gave up 0 bases, with 9 bases separating them.

The rearrangement joins TRBV28 to TRBJ1-3, with TRBD1 matching 9 bases. The CDR3 length is 15 residues. Germline CDR1 reads MDHEN; CDR2 reads SYDVKM. After removal of 3 bases from V and 2 bases from J, the junction contained 2 bases not matched to a gene. CDR3 nucleotide sequence: TGTGCCAGCAGTTTTGGGACAGGGACTGGAAACACCATATATTTT. Its protein is CASSFGTGTGNTIYF.

This chain uses TRBV18 with TRBJ1-1; 7 nucleotides agree with TRBD1. V lost 2 bases, J lost 9 bases, and 3 bases stayed unmatched. Per the germline V gene, CDR1 is KGHSH and CDR2 is LQKENI. The CDR3 extends over 12 amino acids. DNA for the CDR3: TGTGCCAGCTCACCAACGGACAGGAAAGCTTTCTTT. Translation: CASSPTDRKAFF.

The CDR3 is CASSLETGSYEQYF. CDR3 bases: TGTGCCAGTAGTTTGGAGACAGGCTCCTACGAGCAGTACTTC. The V call is TRBV19, the J call TRBJ2-7; D may be TRBD1 (6 bases). This CDR3 is 14 amino acids long. Deletions cut 5 bases from V and 0 bases from J, with 11 bases between. From germline, CDR1 is LNHDA and CDR2 SQIVND (reference sequence).

This chain uses TRBV15 with TRBJ1-1, with D possibly TRBD1 on 6 matching bases. CDR3 length: 14 amino acids. Looked up from germline, CDR1 is LNHNV and CDR2 is YYDKDF (reference sequence). The germline V and J ends were trimmed by 5 bases and 0 bases, with 10 bases remaining between them. CDR3 loop: CATSPRQVNTEAFF. The CDR3 DNA is TGTGCCACCAGCCCTCGACAGGTGAACACTGAAGCTTTCTTT. The full variable domain, with the rest looked up from reference TRBV15 and TRBJ1-1, is DAMVIQNPRYQVTQFGKPVTLSCSQTLNHNVMYWYQQKSSQAPKLLFHYYDKDFNNEADTPDNFQSRRPNTSFCFLDIRSPGLGDTAMYLCATSPRQVNTEAFFGQGTRLTVV.

The gene calls are TRBV7-2 and TRBJ2-3, with D perhaps matching TRBD2 (6 bases). V shed 2 bases and J shed 2 bases, with 11 bases lying between them. This CDR3 region has 15 residues. CDR1 SGHTA and CDR2 FQGNSA come from the germline V gene. This chain's CDR3 is CASSLLGGDTDTQYF. The CDR3 DNA reads as TGTGCCAGCAGCTTACTCGGCGGGGACACAGATACGCAGTATTTT. Looking up the rest from reference TRBV7-2 and TRBJ2-3 gives the full variable domain: GAGVSQSPSNKVTEKGKDVELRCDPISGHTALYWYRQSLGQGLEFLIYFQGNSAPDKSGLPSDRFSAERTGGSVSTLTIQRTQQEDSAVYLCASSLLGGDTDTQYFGPGTRLTVL.

V and J are TRBV4-2 and TRBJ1-2; D may be TRBD1 (5 bases). The CDR3 is 15 amino acids. The germline V gene has CDR1 LGHNA and CDR2 YNFKEQ. V lost 0 bases and J 3 bases, leaving 11 bases between the germline ends. The DNA of the CDR3 is TGTGCCAGCAGCCAAGATCAGGGAGGGTACTATGGCTACACCTTC. Amino acid sequence: CASSQDQGGYYGYTF.

The chain carries TRBV19 and TRBJ1-5, with D hard to call. The germline CDR1 and CDR2 sequences are LNHDA and SQIVND (reference sequence). The ends were cut back, 3 bases at V and 0 bases at J, with 9 bases in the middle. The length of the CDR3 is 15 residues. The CDR3 is CASSIVLFSNQPQHF. CDR3 in DNA: TGTGCCAGTAGTATCGTTTTGTTTAGCAATCAGCCCCAGCATTTT.

J is TRBJ2-7 and V is TRBV6-1; no definite D call. The ends were cut back, 3 bases at V and 5 bases at J, with 14 bases in the middle. Per the germline V gene, CDR1 is MNHNS and CDR2 is SASEGT. This CDR3 contains 14 residues. CDR3 sequence reads: CASSEDPSGHEQYF. CDR3 sequence (DNA): TGTGCCAGCAGTGAGGACCCATCTGGTCACGAGCAGTACTTC.

The chain has TRBV11-2 and TRBJ2-1, with unresolved D. The ends were cut back, 5 bases at V and 5 bases at J, with 13 bases in the middle. The CDR3 is 14 amino acids. The V gene's germline CDR1 is SGHAT and CDR2 FQNNGV. CDR3 DNA: TGTGCCAGCAGCGCAGGTACACATGACAATGAGCAGTTCTTC. It specifies CASSAGTHDNEQFF.

The J gene is TRBJ2-6, the V gene TRBV6-1; D gene uncertain. V lost 2 bases to trimming and J lost 4 bases, with 9 bases between them. Per the germline V gene, CDR1 is MNHNS and CDR2 is SASEGT. The CDR3 loop spans 15 amino acids. Here the CDR3 reads CASSEFSWGANVLTF. DNA for the CDR3: TGTGCCAGCAGTGAATTTTCGTGGGGGGCCAACGTCCTGACTTTC.

This chain connects TRBV5-6 to TRBJ1-2; D not certain. V lost 4 bases and J 1 base, leaving 5 bases between the germline ends. This CDR3 contains 12 residues. Germline assignment: CDR1 SGHDT and CDR2 YYEEEE. The CDR3 is CASSGVNYGYTF. The CDR3, as DNA: TGTGCCAGCAGCGGGGTTAACTATGGCTACACCTTC. The full variable domain, in which reference TRBV5-6 and TRBJ1-2 provide the parts outside the CDR3, is DAGVTQSPTHLIKTRGQQVTLRCSPKSGHDTVSWYQQALGQGPQFIFQYYEEEERQRGNFPDRFSGHQFPNYSSELNVNALLLGDSALYLCASSGVNYGYTFGSGTRLTVV.

The chain is built from TRBV14 and TRBJ2-4; maybe TRBD2 (5 bases). The germline V gene encodes CDR1 SGHDN and CDR2 FVKESK. The CDR3 loop spans 14 amino acids. V was clipped by 4 bases and J by 7 bases, with 14 bases between them. The CDR3 reads CASSPTFRGNIQYF. DNA of the CDR3: TGTGCCAGCAGCCCAACCTTTAGAGGGAACATTCAGTACTTC.

This clone was seen a few times. J is TRBJ2-3 and V is TRBV7-9; 7 bases are shared with TRBD1. The germline V gene encodes CDR1 SEHNR and CDR2 FQNEAQ (reference sequence). The CDR3 contains 16 residues. Trimming at V came to 8 bases and at J to 1 base, leaving 12 bases not matched to a gene. The DNA of the CDR3 is TGTGCCAGCTCCTACAGGGGTGGTTATGGCACAGATACGCAGTATTTT. Translated, it gives CASSYRGGYGTDTQYF.